This passage covers 8 T cell receptor beta chains from one sample sequenced in a study of CD8 T cells in Susac syndrome (dated by TCRdb to the late 2010s). The library was obtained by the immunoSEQ multiplex PCR assay. RNA was extracted using the RNeasy kit, and 0.5 to 1 microgram was reverse transcribed with random hexamers. TCRdb's own reprocessing of the public reads used fastp at Q25 and MiXCR and kept productive beta chains. Rows merge per CDR3 protein into single entries with the most common DNA and genes. Here the sample has 200,000 to 250,000 distinct CDR3 sequences; about 94% occur a single time. Together, the top ten hold under 0.2% of the sample. The source material was CD4+ T cells from PBMCs. The receptor set was obtained from a human donor with Susac syndrome.

This clonotype was seen a single time. This sequence joins TRBV7-3 and TRBJ2-5; maybe TRBD2 (5 bases). This CDR3 spans 13 amino acids. The V gene's germline CDR1 is SGHTA and CDR2 FQGTGA. Trimming left V 2 bases short and J 4 bases short, with 8 bases between. This CDR3 is CASSLRTSETQYF. The CDR3 DNA sequence: TGTGCCAGCAGCTTACGGACTTCAGAGACCCAGTACTTC.

A few counts support this clonotype. The rearrangement links TRBV7-2 to TRBJ1-3, with D unresolved. The germline gives CDR1 SGHTA, CDR2 FQGNSA. The CDR3 covers 11 residues. Trimming took 5 bases from V and 4 from J, leaving 3 bases between them. The CDR3 coding sequence is TGTGCCAGCAGCCGGGGAAACACCATATATTTT. This codes for CASSRGNTIYF. Variable domain in full (rest from reference TRBV7-2 and TRBJ1-3): GAGVSQSPSNKVTEKGKDVELRCDPISGHTALYWYRQSLGQGLEFLIYFQGNSAPDKSGLPSDRFSAERTGGSVSTLTIQRTQQEDSAVYLCASSRGNTIYFGEGSWLTVV.

The chain combines TRBV2 with TRBJ1-2; 9 bases map to TRBD1. CDR3 length equals 16 residues. The junction had 11 bases not matched to a gene; V was cut back by 6 bases and J by 3 bases. The V gene's germline CDR1 is SNHLY and CDR2 FYNNEI. The CDR3 bases are TGTGCCAGCAGCACCGTACCGGGACAGGGATACTATGGCTACACCTTC. Its translation: CASSTVPGQGYYGYTF.

The chain recombines TRBV30 with TRBJ1-4; D gene uncertain. Trimming took 3 bases from V and 4 from J, leaving 6 bases between them. This CDR3 comprises 12 residues. CDR1 is GTSNPN and CDR2 is SVGIG in the germline V gene (reference sequence). The CDR3 spells CAWRGDNEKLFF. DNA for the CDR3: TGTGCCTGGAGGGGCGATAATGAAAAACTGTTTTTT.

The chain employs TRBV3-1 and TRBJ1-2, with D perhaps matching TRBD1 (6 bases). V gave up 3 bases and J gave up 4 bases, with 12 bases separating them. The CDR3 has 14 amino acids. Germline V lookup: CDR1 LGHDT, CDR2 YNNKEL (reference sequence). DNA for the CDR3: TGTGCCAGCAGCCAGGCAGGGGTCGGCTATGGCTACACCTTC. Encoded protein: CASSQAGVGYGYTF. Full variable domain (remainder filled in from reference TRBV3-1 and TRBJ1-2): DTAVSQTPKYLVTQMGNDKSIKCEQNLGHDTMYWYKQDSKKFLKIMFSYNNKELIINETVPNRFSPKSPDKAHLNLHINSLELGDSAVYFCASSQAGVGYGYTFGSGTRLTVV.

The rearrangement links TRBV6-6 to TRBJ2-7; D is undetermined. With 6 bases removed from V and 3 bases from J, the gap between germline ends came to 12 bases. The CDR3 is made up of 13 amino acids. CDR1 and CDR2 from the germline V gene are MNHNY and SVGAGI (reference sequence). CDR3 residues: CASSSSGNYEQYF. Written as DNA, the CDR3 is TGTGCCAGCAGCTCGAGTGGGAACTACGAGCAGTACTTC.

V usage is TRBV20-1 and J usage is TRBJ1-6; tentatively, D is TRBD1 (5 bases). The V end was cut by 3 bases, the J end by 4 bases, with 13 bases between. The CDR3 contains 15 residues. CDR1 is DFQATT, CDR2 SNEGSKA, per germline (reference sequence). CDR3: CSARGGDSYNSPLHF. In DNA, the CDR3 is TGCAGTGCTAGGGGGGGAGATTCTTATAATTCACCCCTCCACTTT.

The CDR3 loop reads CASSILGDRPTDTQYF. Written as DNA, the CDR3 is TGTGCCAGCAGCATACTAGGGGACAGACCCACAGATACGCAGTATTTT. J is TRBJ2-3 and V is TRBV7-3; 7 nucleotides align to TRBD1. The trim removed 5 bases at V and 2 bases at J, leaving 10 bases unmatched. The CDR3 length is 16 residues. Germline CDR1 and CDR2: SGHTA and FQGTGA.